The present T cell receptor beta chain was sequenced within a study of T cells in Graves' hyperthyroidism and ophthalmopathy. Study in general: Peripheral blood was drawn at first diagnosis, prior to all treatment.

Patients counted as stable if ophthalmopathy did not develop within 18 months. Subjects aged 18 to 65 presented with newly diagnosed hyperthyroidism of less than 2 months' duration. Using RNA transcripts as the source, TCR beta CDR3 regions were amplified. Initially, a first-round RT-PCR of the TCR CDR3 employed the HTBI primer set. TCRdb independently ran MiXCR on the multiplex PCR reads; one entry per CDR3 protein. This sample has some 690,000 distinct CDR3 sequences, with around a sixth found just once. There are many counts of this clonotype. The CDR3 has 14 residues. Deletions cut 6 bases from V and 2 bases from J, with 13 bases between. Germline V gene data show CDR1 as LNHDA and CDR2 as SQIVND (reference sequence).

What was sequenced was blood. V gene TRBV19 combines with J gene TRBJ1-2; D is unresolved. This clonotype was sampled from a man in his fifties with Graves' hyperthyroidism. As DNA, the CDR3 is TGTGCCAGTAGCTCCCTCGAGAAGAACTATGGCTACACCTTC. It encodes CASSSLEKNYGYTF.